This TCR beta chain was obtained from a study of T cells in Graves' hyperthyroidism and ophthalmopathy. RNA transcripts gave rise to amplified TCR beta CDR3 regions. Using the HTBI primer set, a first-round RT-PCR was run on the TCR CDR3. TCRdb reprocessed the multiplex PCR reads via MiXCR and lists one record per CDR3 protein. The sample includes approximately 610,000 distinct CDR3 sequences, roughly 15% of them seen just once. Many counts were recorded for this clonotype. Under 3 months was the duration of disease in ophthalmopathy patients, who also had a Clinical Activity Score of at least 3 and a NOSPECS grade of at least 4. This TCR was sampled from a woman aged 40 to 55 with Graves' ophthalmopathy. The material sequenced was blood.

The CDR3 bases are TGTGCCAGTAGTATAGGGGACGGTAGCGGGAGTGTTTACGAGCAGTACTTC. It translates to CASSIGDGSGSVYEQYF. This sequence joins TRBV19 and TRBJ2-7; 9 positions agree with TRBD2. V lost 1 base to trimming and J lost 4 bases; unmatched junction nucleotides: 11. This CDR3 has 17 residues. Germline assignment: CDR1 LNHDA and CDR2 SQIVND (reference sequence).